The 26 T cell receptor beta chains presented below share a single source sample, sequenced in a study of blood T cell repertoires in COVID-19. Assay: immunoSEQ multiplex PCR; the TCRdb copy retains only in-frame clones and omits some. The table includes about 150,000 clones, approximately 80% detected once. The specimen was peripheral blood. The receptors stem from a woman older than 75 with COVID-19, enrolled during active disease.

The chain is built from TRBV27 and TRBJ2-3, with 14 bases lining up with TRBD2. This CDR3 is 16 amino acids long. The germline gives CDR1 MNHEY, CDR2 SMNVEV (reference sequence). Trimming removed 0 bases from V and 5 bases from J; junction bases left unmatched: 1. For the CDR3, the DNA is TGTGCCAGCAGTTTATCCGGGACTAGCGGGGGAGATACGCAGTATTTT. The encoded protein is CASSLSGTSGGDTQYF.

The J gene is TRBJ1-3, the V gene TRBV29-1; tentatively, D is TRBD1 (6 bases). Germline lookup yields CDR1 SQVTM and CDR2 ANQGSEA. Trimming cost V 7 bases and J 0 bases, with 10 bases left between them. The CDR3 has 13 amino acids. The CDR3 region has the DNA TGCAGCGGACAGGATTACTCTGGAAACACCATATATTTT. Translating gives CSGQDYSGNTIYF.

This clone was recorded a few times. Here the CDR3 DNA reads TGTGCCAGCAGTGGAGAGACAGGGCGTTATGGCTACACCTTC. This encodes CASSGETGRYGYTF. The chain combines TRBV28 with TRBJ1-2; TRBD1 matches 7 bases. J lost 5 bases, V lost 5 bases, and 8 bases had no gene match. Germline V gene sequence: CDR1 MDHEN, CDR2 SYDVKM. The CDR3 is 14 residues long.

The chain employs TRBV5-1 and TRBJ2-7, with TRBD1 matching over 8 bases. Germline assignment: CDR1 SGHRS and CDR2 YFSETQ. V shed 4 bases, J shed 4 bases, and the junction held 10 bases outside the gene matches. The CDR3 sequence is 15 residues long. The CDR3 DNA reads as TGCGCCAGCAGCCGCAGTACAGGGGGAGGATACGAGCAGTACTTC. This codes for CASSRSTGGGYEQYF. Looking up the rest from reference TRBV5-1 and TRBJ2-7 gives the full variable domain: KAGVTQTPRYLIKTRGQQVTLSCSPISGHRSVSWYQQTPGQGLQFLFEYFSETQRNKGNFPGRFSGRQFSNSRSEMNVSTLELGDSALYLCASSRSTGGGYEQYFGPGTRLTVT.

The CDR3 reads CASAPSGGSPLHF. In nucleotides, the CDR3 is TGTGCCAGCGCGCCGTCAGGGGGTTCACCCCTCCACTTT. The V and J genes are TRBV4-2 and TRBJ1-6, with TRBD1 matching 7 bases. The junction had 7 bases not matched to a gene; V was cut back by 8 bases and J by 9 bases. Per germline, CDR1 LGHNA and CDR2 YNFKEQ. The CDR3 runs 13 residues.

This chain connects TRBV29-1 to TRBJ2-3; TRBD1 aligns across 8 bases. CDR1 SQVTM and CDR2 ANQGSEA come from the germline V gene. The CDR3 consists of 14 residues. J gave up 6 bases and V 4 bases, and 9 bases lay outside the gene matches. The chain's CDR3 is CSVGETGVGDTQYF. CDR3 in DNA: TGCAGCGTTGGGGAGACAGGGGTTGGGGATACGCAGTATTTT.

The CDR3 DNA sequence: TGTGCCAGTAGTATTTCTAGCCAGGGGATGGGTGAAGCTTTCTTT. Translation: CASSISSQGMGEAFF. The J gene is TRBJ1-1, the V gene TRBV19; possible D gene TRBD1, 6 bases. This CDR3 has 15 amino acids. Deletions cut 3 bases from V and 7 bases from J, with 18 bases between. Germline CDR1 and CDR2: LNHDA and SQIVND (reference sequence).

This clone has only a few counts. The rearrangement joins TRBV24-1 to TRBJ2-3; 10 nucleotides agree with TRBD2. The CDR3 totals 17 residues. V lost 4 bases to trimming and J lost 4 bases; unmatched junction nucleotides: 10. Germline V gene data show CDR1 as KGHDR and CDR2 as SFDVKD. CDR3 DNA sequence: TGTGCCACCAGTGACCCTCAGCGGGAGGGCCGGCCAGATACGCAGTATTTT. It encodes CATSDPQREGRPDTQYF.

This clone was counted a single time. The rearrangement links TRBV14 to TRBJ1-1; 7 nucleotides line up with TRBD1. The junction had 14 bases not matched to a gene; V was cut back by 4 bases and J by 6 bases. This CDR3 is 16 amino acids long. Germline CDR1 and CDR2: SGHDN and FVKESK. This CDR3 is CASSRQGRPRGAEAFF. DNA for the CDR3: TGTGCCAGCAGCCGACAGGGTCGGCCCCGAGGGGCTGAAGCTTTCTTT.

The chain carries TRBV3-1 (or the pseudogene TRBV3-2) and TRBJ1-2, with 8 bases matching TRBD1. Losses at the gene ends were 1 base for V and 14 bases for J; bases not matched to a gene: 6. Germline CDR1 LGHDT, CDR2 YNNKEL (reference sequence). The CDR3 sequence is 12 residues long. CDR3 in amino acids: CASSQADRGSTF. Written as DNA, the CDR3 is TGTGCCAGCAGCCAAGCCGACAGGGGCTCTACCTTC.

This rearrangement joins TRBV9 to TRBJ2-7, with TRBD1 matching 11 bases. The CDR3 has 14 residues. Germline assignment: CDR1 SGDLS and CDR2 YYNGEE. After removal of 3 bases from V and 3 bases from J, the junction contained 2 bases not matched to a gene. CDR3 residues: CASSAGQGDYEQYF. CDR3 coding DNA: TGTGCCAGCAGCGCGGGACAGGGGGACTACGAGCAGTACTTC.

The chain uses TRBV3-1 (or the pseudogene TRBV3-2) and TRBJ2-7; TRBD2 matches 7 bases. The V and J ends lost 6 bases and 2 bases, in that order; junction bases with no gene match: 10. Per germline, CDR1 LGHDT and CDR2 YNNKEL (reference sequence). The CDR3 is 15 residues long. The CDR3 loop is CASRLAGQTTYEQYF. CDR3 bases: TGTGCCAGCAGGTTAGCGGGTCAGACTACCTACGAGCAGTACTTC.

This clone was detected once. The chain carries TRBV5-1 and TRBJ1-1; 8 bases match TRBD1. The CDR3 runs 17 residues. Trimming cost V 4 bases and J 4 bases; bases outside gene matches: 15. Germline loops: CDR1 SGHRS, CDR2 YFSETQ. CDR3 protein: CASSVGTGGLGTTEAFF. The CDR3 DNA sequence: TGCGCCAGCAGCGTCGGGACAGGCGGCTTGGGGACCACTGAAGCTTTCTTT.

The V call is TRBV21-1, the J call TRBJ1-2; the tabulated D call, TRBD1, remains unverified against the DNA. TRBV21-1 is annotated as a pseudogene. The CDR3 sequence is 15 residues long. The CDR3: CASSNQRKGALGYTF. In nucleotides, the CDR3 is TGTGCCAGCAGCAACCAGCGCAAGGGGGCGCTTGGCTACACCTTC.

The V and J genes are TRBV5-1 and TRBJ2-2; D is uncertain. The germline CDR1 and CDR2 sequences are SGHRS and YFSETQ. V lost 0 bases, J lost 0 bases, and 9 bases lay in between. CDR3 length: 16 residues. The CDR3 nucleotides read TGCGCCAGCAGCTTGGCCGCAGGCTCGAACACCGGGGAGCTGTTTTTT. This gives the protein CASSLAAGSNTGELFF.

This clone is a singleton in its sample. This chain joins TRBV3-1 (or the pseudogene TRBV3-2) and TRBJ2-2; TRBD2 might be the D (6 bases). V lost 8 bases to trimming and J lost 3 bases, with 7 bases between them. The germline V gene has CDR1 LGHDT and CDR2 YNNKEL (reference sequence). This CDR3 comprises 12 residues. CDR3 nucleotides: TGTGCCAGCGGGGGGTACACCGGGGAGCTGTTTTTT. Translating gives CASGGYTGELFF.

This clone was counted a single time. V gene TRBV6-5 combines with J gene TRBJ2-7; D might be TRBD1 (5 bases). V was pared by 0 bases and J by 1 base, with 10 bases between. This CDR3 comprises 15 residues. Germline values: CDR1 MNHEY, CDR2 SVGAGI. For the CDR3, the DNA is TGTGCCAGCAGTTACTCGGAGACAGCTTCCTACGAGCAGTACTTC. Amino acids: CASSYSETASYEQYF.

This chain uses TRBV11-1 with TRBJ2-7; D might be TRBD2 (5 bases). CDR1 and CDR2 (germline): SGHAT, FQDESV (reference sequence). The V end was cut by 5 bases, the J end by 4 bases, with 12 bases between. The CDR3 loop spans 13 amino acids. CDR3 in amino acids: CASSGPGLYEQYF. DNA of the CDR3: TGTGCCAGCAGCGGACCCGGACTGTACGAGCAGTACTTC. The full variable domain, in which reference TRBV11-1 and TRBJ2-7 provide the parts outside the CDR3, is EAEVAQSPRYKITEKSQAVAFWCDPISGHATLYWYRQILGQGPELLVQFQDESVVDDSQLPKDRFSAERLKGVDSTLKIQPAELGDSAMYLCASSGPGLYEQYFGPGTRLTVT.

CDR3 amino acids: CASSPRTGGWSTEAFF. The DNA of the CDR3 is TGTGCCAGCAGCCCGCGGACAGGGGGCTGGAGCACTGAAGCTTTCTTT. The chain employs TRBV4-2 and TRBJ1-1, with TRBD1 matching 11 bases. V was clipped by 4 bases and J by 4 bases; unmatched bases: 8. The CDR3 spans 16 residues. CDR1 and CDR2 (germline): LGHNA, YNFKEQ.

The CDR3 nucleotides are TGTGCCAGCAGGGGGACAGGGGGCGGTGAGCAGTACTTC. Its protein is CASRGTGGGEQYF. The chain joins TRBV2 to TRBJ2-7; 12 nucleotides agree with TRBD1. Looked up from germline, CDR1 is SNHLY and CDR2 is FYNNEI. V was pared by 6 bases and J by 7 bases, with 4 bases of the junction left unmatched. CDR3 length equals 13 residues. The variable domain in full, completed from reference TRBV2 and TRBJ2-7, reads EPEVTQTPSHQVTQMGQEVILRCVPISNHLYFYWYRQILGQKVEFLVSFYNNEISEKSEIFDDQFSVERPDGSNFTLKIRSTKLEDSAMYFCASRGTGGGEQYFGPGTRLTVT.

This sequence joins TRBV4-1 and TRBJ1-1; a weak D match, TRBD1 (6 bases). The CDR3 sequence is 15 residues long. From germline, CDR1 is MGHRA and CDR2 YSYEKL. The V end was cut by 0 bases, the J end by 4 bases, with 12 bases between. CDR3 sequence (DNA): TGCGCCAGCAGCCAAGAAGCGGCGGGGGCCACTGAAGCTTTCTTT. Translated: CASSQEAAGATEAFF.

The gene calls are TRBV9 and TRBJ1-1; unclear D gene. V was cut by 4 bases and J by 4 bases, with 14 bases left in between. In germline, CDR1 is SGDLS, CDR2 YYNGEE. CDR3 length: 14 amino acids. The CDR3 protein is CASSRVGGSTEAFF. The CDR3 DNA sequence: TGTGCCAGCAGCCGAGTGGGTGGGAGCACTGAAGCTTTCTTT.

V gene TRBV5-1 combines with J gene TRBJ2-3; 7 nucleotides match TRBD1. The trim removed 4 bases at V and 2 bases at J, leaving 4 bases unmatched. The CDR3 is 14 residues long. Germline values: CDR1 SGHRS, CDR2 YFSETQ. CDR3 sequence reads: CASSKDRTTDTQYF. In nucleotides, the CDR3 is TGCGCCAGCAGCAAGGACAGGACCACAGATACGCAGTATTTT.

J is TRBJ2-5 and V is TRBV5-5; D not certain. Trimming shortened V by 2 bases and J by 5 bases, and 10 bases separated the two germline ends. CDR3 length: 13 amino acids. The germline CDR1 and CDR2 sequences are SGHKS and YYEKEE (reference sequence). CDR3 sequence: CASSFAVWETQYF. The CDR3 nucleotides are TGTGCCAGCAGCTTTGCAGTGTGGGAGACCCAGTACTTC.

CDR3 sequence reads: CASSVRTSTGELFF. CDR3 bases: TGTGCCAGCAGCGTACGGACTAGCACCGGGGAGCTGTTTTTT. The chain is built from TRBV9 and TRBJ2-2, with 7 bases lining up with TRBD2. J was trimmed by 4 bases and V by 1 base; bases with no gene match: 1. Germline V lookup: CDR1 SGDLS, CDR2 YYNGEE. The CDR3 loop spans 14 amino acids.

This chain connects TRBV9 to TRBJ1-4, with unresolved D. The V end lost 3 bases, the J end lost 14 bases, and 20 bases lay between the germline ends. CDR1 and CDR2 from the germline V gene are SGDLS and YYNGEE. The CDR3 contains 14 residues. CDR3 bases: TGTGCCAGCAGCGCCCGAGAAGGGCATGAGGGTCTGTTTTTT. Translation gives CASSAREGHEGLFF.